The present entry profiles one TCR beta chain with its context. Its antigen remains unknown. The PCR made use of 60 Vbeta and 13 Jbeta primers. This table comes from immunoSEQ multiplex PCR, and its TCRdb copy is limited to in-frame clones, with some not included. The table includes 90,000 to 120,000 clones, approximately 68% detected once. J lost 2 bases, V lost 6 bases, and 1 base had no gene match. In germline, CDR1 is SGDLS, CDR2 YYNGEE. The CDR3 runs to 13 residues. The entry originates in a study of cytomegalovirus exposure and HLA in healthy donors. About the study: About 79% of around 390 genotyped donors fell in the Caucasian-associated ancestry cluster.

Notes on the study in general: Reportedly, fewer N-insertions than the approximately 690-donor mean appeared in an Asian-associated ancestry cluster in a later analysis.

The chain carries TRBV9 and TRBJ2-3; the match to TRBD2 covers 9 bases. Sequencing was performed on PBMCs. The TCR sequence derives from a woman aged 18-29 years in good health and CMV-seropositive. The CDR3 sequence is CASTSGITDTQYF. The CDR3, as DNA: TGTGCCAGCACTAGCGGGATCACAGATACGCAGTATTTT.